This T cell receptor beta chain was profiled in a study of T cell responses to AZD1222 COVID-19 vaccine (dated by TCRdb to about 2021). Some background on the complete study: AZD1222 recipients given second doses at about 4 weeks or at about 12 weeks were pooled, since spike-specific TCR depth and breadth were not found to differ between the two schedules. A total of under 250 trial participants underwent TCR sequencing, of whom approximately 200 had received two doses of AZD1222 and about 25 had received two doses of the MenACWY control vaccine. Enrollment into the trials was organized by age into subgroups of 18-55, 56-69 and 70-plus years, and those subgroups contained about 160, 30 and 59 TCR-sequenced participants, respectively.

Notes on this clone: Its cognate antigen has yet to be identified. Base qualities are missing; no much larger clone stands one base away.

The CDR3 regions of human TCRbeta chains were analyzed by immunosequencing. The study's own analysis went as follows. TCRs in the repertoires were matched against a reference library of SARS-CoV-2-specific TCRs that had been generated with the MIRA antigen-specificity platform. Breadth was defined as the fraction of unique TCRs that were SARS-CoV-2-associated, and depth was defined as the fraction of total T cells that were SARS-CoV-2-associated. Using the MIRA data, each spike-specific TCR was assigned both to the spike region to which the TCR was reactive and to a CD4 or CD8 class. Log10-transformed breadth and depth values were compared by one-way ANOVA with Sidak's multiple comparisons tests. In its TCRdb copy, this immuneACCESS table keeps in-frame sequences only and misses some clones. Where compared with another copy, unresolved V genes explain less than half of these, and the others have no known cause. V and J calls and clone size are given by that table; D and trimming were obtained from the DNA. Within this sample are 120,000 or so clones, with about 90% of them counted one time only. The ten largest clones take up 1.1% of the sample.

Reading the germline V gene (reference sequence) gives CDR1 LNHDA and CDR2 SQIVND. Between the V and J ends, shortened by 5 bases and 2 bases respectively, the junction contains 10 bases. Inclusive of the bounding cysteine and phenylalanine, the CDR3 is 14 residues long. The read is trimmed to its CDR3 DNA, 42 bases read in frame from base 1. Paper-wide results and their limitations: Because no samples from the day 14 peak response were available, repertoires could be characterized only after the peak T cell response. The 56-69-year group was small, and its depth increase did not reach significance, likely because of low power. Conclusions about previously exposed vaccinees were limited because only six or seven AZD1222 recipients were SARS-CoV-2 seropositive at baseline. Participants were mostly white British and included more females than males, and it was suggested by the authors that clonal diversity may have been underestimated. Epitopes outside the regions mutated in the B.1.351 and B.1.1.7 variants were reportedly recognized by nearly half of the unique spike-specific TCRs. The vaccine-associated CD4 TCRs covered the entire spike protein, and the dominant responses fell in regions 160-218 and 743-854. After two AZD1222 doses, both the breadth and the depth of spike-specific TCRs were significantly higher than at day 0 and than in MenACWY recipients.

The time point tag for this specimen amounts to: baseline before first vaccination. Samples from vaccinated people were obtained from the UK trials COV001 and COV002, which included a single-blind randomized controlled phase 2/3 trial of AZD1222 (ChAdOx1 nCoV-19) in healthy adults. Trial participant PBMC samples were collected at day 0 and day 28 after the second dose for TCRbeta chain sequencing. The origin of this receptor is an adult in good health. The chain employs TRBV19 and TRBJ2-1; the D region possibly corresponds to TRBD2 (6 bases align). The sequences come from peripheral blood, collected on day 0 of AZD1222 vaccination. This receptor has the CDR3 CASSLRGAYNEQFF. The nucleotide sequence is given as TGTGCCAGTAGTCTGCGGGGCGCCTACAATGAGCAGTTCTTC. Full variable domain (CDR3 extended with the reference TRBV19 and TRBJ2-1 proteins): DGGITQSPKYLFRKEGQNVTLSCEQNLNHDAMYWYRQDPGQGLRLIYYSQIVNDFQKGDIAEGYSVSREKKESFPLTVTSAQKNPTAFYLCASSLRGAYNEQFFGPGTRLTVL.